The sequence of this T cell receptor beta chain was determined in a study of blood T cell repertoires in COVID-19. Study at large: Sites across the United States, Italy and Spain contributed samples from acute and convalescent COVID-19. T cells, B-cell-depleted T cells, or PBMCs supplied cDNA or gDNA.

CDR1 MNHEY and CDR2 SVGAGI come from the germline V gene. CDR3 length: 15 amino acids. Losses at the gene ends were 6 bases for V and 2 bases for J; bases not matched to a gene: 6. Original handling: Nucleated cell number was recorded as an estimate derived from reference gene primer amplification. Profiling relied on immunoSEQ multiplex PCR, and the TCRdb table lists in-frame clones only, not all of them. That table is the source of V, J and clone size, and D and trimming were worked out from the DNA. The sample yields 81,000 or so clones, roughly 88% seen once. The sample was peripheral blood. The chain carries TRBV6-5 and TRBJ2-2; 7 bases line up with TRBD2. This TCR came from a man aged 45-60 years with active COVID-19. CDR3 region: CASSRAGLNTGELFF. CDR3 DNA sequence: TGTGCCAGCAGCCGAGCGGGATTAAACACCGGGGAGCTGTTTTTT.